This T cell receptor beta chain was found in a study of T-cell reconstitution after alpha-beta-depleted transplantation in children. Findings and limits, study-wide: Where alpha-beta T cells came from about two months after transplant was reportedly several hundred expanded graft clones. One year after transplant, T-cell counts and diversity came mostly from newly produced T cells.

V lost 1 base to trimming and J lost 7 bases, with 23 bases between them. CDR3 size: 17 residues. Germline CDR1 reads SGHRS; CDR2 reads YFSETQ. This clonotype occurred many times. What it binds is not known. Unique molecular identifiers were incorporated during preparation of the TCRbeta library. TCRdb used MiXCR to reprocess the PCR reads, holding one entry per CDR3 protein. The repertoire includes 450,000 to 600,000 distinct CDR3 sequences, roughly a tenth of them detected once, and roughly 2.1% sits in the top ten. The input for sequencing was PBMCs, taken before TCRalphabeta/CD19-depleted stem cell transplant. The chain couples TRBV5-1 to TRBJ2-5; tentatively, D is TRBD2 (6 bases). The receptor was derived from a child younger than 10 with inherited bone marrow failure, due to receive a stem cell transplant. The CDR3 coding sequence is TGCGCCAGCAGCTTGACCCCTGCTCTAGCGCTGCCACGGACCCAGTACTTC. Protein sequence: CASSLTPALALPRTQYF.